One and the same sample provided the 13 T cell receptor beta chains below, sequenced in a study of beta chain features in type 1 diabetes. The antigens for these receptors are not known. Expressed TCRB transcripts got sequenced, as all isolated RNA was reverse transcribed. The protocol was immunoSEQ multiplex PCR, while the TCRdb copy is restricted to in-frame clones and leaves out a portion. Of about 270,000 clones listed, over 11% are singletons. Study-wide points: Among all four CD4+ subsets, Type 1 diabetes patients had TCRB CDR3s that were moderately but significantly shorter.

Sequencing input: naive CD4+ T cells from blood. Every receptor here comes from a man aged 25 to 40 with type 1 diabetes.

The J gene is TRBJ2-1, the V gene TRBV2; no firm D call. Germline loops: CDR1 SNHLY, CDR2 FYNNEI. V lost 3 bases, J lost 7 bases, and 10 bases lay in between. CDR3 length: 13 residues. The CDR3 DNA sequence: TGTGCCAGCAGTGACGGGTACGATAATGAGCAGTTCTTC. This gives the protein CASSDGYDNEQFF. Based on the CDR3 plus reference TRBV2 and TRBJ2-1, the full variable domain is EPEVTQTPSHQVTQMGQEVILRCVPISNHLYFYWYRQILGQKVEFLVSFYNNEISEKSEIFDDQFSVERPDGSNFTLKIRSTKLEDSAMYFCASSDGYDNEQFFGPGTRLTVL.

This clone was seen only a few times. The chain couples TRBV6-1 to TRBJ2-3; TRBD1 might be the D (6 bases). The V and J ends lost 4 bases and 10 bases respectively, with 21 bases between them. This CDR3 is 15 amino acids long. Germline V lookup: CDR1 MNHNS, CDR2 SASEGT. This CDR3 is CASSALGAQGTPQYF. CDR3 nucleotide sequence: TGTGCCAGCAGTGCTCTAGGGGCACAGGGTACACCGCAGTATTTT.

The table lists this clone with a few counts. The rearrangement uses TRBV6-4 and TRBJ2-1, with a weak D call TRBD2 (6 bases). The germline V gene has CDR1 MRHNA and CDR2 SNTAGT. The CDR3 is 17 amino acids. V lost 4 bases and J lost 6, with 22 bases in between. The CDR3 bases are TGTGCCAGCAGTGTTCCCTTAACTAGCCAAAGAACCAATGAGCAGTTCTTC. Translated, it gives CASSVPLTSQRTNEQFF.

The J gene is TRBJ1-5, the V gene TRBV30; D is ambiguous. The CDR3 totals 12 residues. Germline loops: CDR1 GTSNPN, CDR2 SVGIG (reference sequence). Trimming pared 2 bases from V and 0 bases from J, leaving 2 bases between. The CDR3 DNA sequence: TGTGCCTGGAGTTATAGCAATCAGCCCCAGCATTTT. This encodes CAWSYSNQPQHF.

This chain links TRBV7-2 with TRBJ2-7; 8 nucleotides line up with TRBD2. CDR3 length: 14 residues. Germline V gene data show CDR1 as SGHTA and CDR2 as FQGNSA. V was pared by 5 bases and J by 4 bases, with 7 bases of the junction left unmatched. CDR3 sequence reads: CASSQFSGSYEQYF. CDR3 sequence (DNA): TGTGCCAGCAGCCAGTTCAGCGGGAGTTACGAGCAGTACTTC. Complete variable domain (other parts from reference TRBV7-2 and TRBJ2-7): GAGVSQSPSNKVTEKGKDVELRCDPISGHTALYWYRQSLGQGLEFLIYFQGNSAPDKSGLPSDRFSAERTGGSVSTLTIQRTQQEDSAVYLCASSQFSGSYEQYFGPGTRLTVT.

The gene calls are TRBV2 and TRBJ1-2, with D uncertain. Germline V gives CDR1 SNHLY, CDR2 FYNNEI. This CDR3 region has 14 residues. V was pared by 6 bases and J by 6 bases, with 17 bases between. CDR3 nucleotide sequence: TGTGCCAGCAGCCCTATCTTAGTCTCAAATGGCTACACCTTC. It specifies CASSPILVSNGYTF. Based on the CDR3 plus reference TRBV2 and TRBJ1-2, the full variable domain is EPEVTQTPSHQVTQMGQEVILRCVPISNHLYFYWYRQILGQKVEFLVSFYNNEISEKSEIFDDQFSVERPDGSNFTLKIRSTKLEDSAMYFCASSPILVSNGYTFGSGTRLTVV.

This clone was seen only a few times. This chain uses TRBV5-1 with TRBJ2-6; D might be TRBD2 (5 bases). This CDR3 has 16 amino acids. The germline gives CDR1 SGHRS, CDR2 YFSETQ. Between the trimmed V and J ends, which lost 0 bases and 1 base, there was a span of 8 bases. Here the CDR3 reads CASSLATRSGANVLTF. Here the CDR3 DNA reads TGCGCCAGCAGCTTGGCTACTAGATCTGGGGCCAACGTCCTGACTTTC.

This clone was counted a few times. The chain has TRBV25-1 and TRBJ2-1; TRBD1 matches 7 bases. Germline CDR1 MGHDK, CDR2 SYGVNS. V lost 7 bases and J lost 5; bases outside the gene matches: 8. The CDR3 sequence is 14 residues long. CDR3 region: CASTPRGINNEQFF. The CDR3 nucleotides are TGTGCCAGCACTCCCAGGGGGATAAACAATGAGCAGTTCTTC. Together with reference TRBV25-1 and TRBJ2-1, the CDR3 gives the full variable domain: EADIYQTPRYLVIGTGKKITLECSQTMGHDKMYWYQQDPGMELHLIHYSYGVNSTEKGDLSSESTVSRIRTEHFPLTLESARPSHTSQYLCASTPRGINNEQFFGPGTRLTVL.

The J gene is TRBJ2-5, the V gene TRBV11-1, with TRBD2 as a possible D gene (6 bases). Germline-derived CDR1 and CDR2 are SGHAT and FQDESV (reference sequence). The CDR3 has 15 amino acids. Trimming pared 5 bases from V and 4 bases from J, leaving 17 bases between. CDR3 amino acids: CASSPPGVERETQYF. Written as DNA, the CDR3 is TGTGCCAGCAGCCCCCCGGGAGTTGAGCGAGAGACCCAGTACTTC.

This clone was counted between two and nine times. This chain uses TRBV28 with TRBJ2-7, with TRBD2 identical over 10 bases. The CDR3 has 14 residues. Germline V gene lookup returns CDR1 MDHEN and CDR2 SYDVKM. V shed 7 bases and J 4 bases; nucleotides not matched to a gene: 7. CDR3 nucleotides: TGTGCCAGCAACCCTAGCGGGAGAGAATACGAGCAGTACTTC. This sequence encodes CASNPSGREYEQYF.

The CDR3 reads CASSQQGGNTEAFF. Here the CDR3 DNA reads TGTGCCAGCAGTCAACAGGGCGGAAACACTGAAGCTTTCTTT. The rearrangement joins TRBV2 to TRBJ1-1, with D possibly being TRBD1 (6 bases). Trimming removed 5 bases at V and 2 bases at J, with 12 bases between. Per the germline V gene, CDR1 is SNHLY and CDR2 is FYNNEI. This CDR3 is built from 14 residues.

This chain joins TRBV5-1 and TRBJ2-1; 9 bases agree with TRBD1. The J segment lost 6 bases and the V segment lost 4 bases, leaving 8 bases of the junction unmatched. This CDR3 spans 15 amino acids. The germline CDR1 and CDR2 sequences are SGHRS and YFSETQ. Here the CDR3 DNA reads TGCGCCAGCAGCCTAGGGACAGGGAGGATCAATGAGCAGTTCTTC. The encoded protein is CASSLGTGRINEQFF.

The chain combines TRBV5-1 with TRBJ2-7; TRBD2 agrees at 12 bases. Germline CDR1 and CDR2: SGHRS and YFSETQ. The CDR3 runs to 16 residues. V lost 0 bases and J lost 3; bases outside the gene matches: 4. CDR3 residues: CASSLGLAGDGYEQYF. DNA of the CDR3: TGCGCCAGCAGCTTGGGACTAGCGGGAGACGGCTACGAGCAGTACTTC.